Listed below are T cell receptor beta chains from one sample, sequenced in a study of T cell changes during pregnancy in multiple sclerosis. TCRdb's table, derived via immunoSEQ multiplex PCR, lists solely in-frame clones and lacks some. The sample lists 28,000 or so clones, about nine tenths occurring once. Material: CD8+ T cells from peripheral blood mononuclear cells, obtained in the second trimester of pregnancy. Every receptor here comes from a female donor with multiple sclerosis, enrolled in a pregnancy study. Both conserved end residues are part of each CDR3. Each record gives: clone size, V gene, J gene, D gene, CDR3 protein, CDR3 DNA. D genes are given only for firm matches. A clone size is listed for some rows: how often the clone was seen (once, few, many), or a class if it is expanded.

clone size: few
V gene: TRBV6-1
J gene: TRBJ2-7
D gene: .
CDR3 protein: CASSKSAGSSYEQYF
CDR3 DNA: TGTGCCAGCAGTAAGAGCGCTGGGAGCTCCTACGAGCAGTACTTC

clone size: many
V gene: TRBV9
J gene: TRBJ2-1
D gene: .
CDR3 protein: CASSVGRGIRLGNEQFF
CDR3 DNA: TGTGCCAGCAGCGTAGGTCGAGGGATTCGACTTGGCAATGAGCAGTTCTTC

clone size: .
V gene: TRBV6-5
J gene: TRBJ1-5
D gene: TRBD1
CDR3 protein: CASRSLTGTHQPQHF
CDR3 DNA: TGTGCCAGCAGGAGTTTGACAGGGACGCATCAGCCCCAGCATTTT

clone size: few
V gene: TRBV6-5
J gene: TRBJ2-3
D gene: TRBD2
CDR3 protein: CASSSGGPTDTQYF
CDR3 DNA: TGTGCCAGCAGTAGCGGGGGGCCCACAGATACGCAGTATTTT

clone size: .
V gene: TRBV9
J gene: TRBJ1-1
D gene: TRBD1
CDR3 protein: CASGQVGTEAFF
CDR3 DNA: TGTGCCAGCGGACAGGTCGGAACTGAAGCTTTCTTT

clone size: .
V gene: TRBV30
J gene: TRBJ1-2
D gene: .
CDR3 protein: CAWSGGVLDTF
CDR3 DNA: TGTGCCTGGAGTGGGGGGGTTCTGGACACCTTC

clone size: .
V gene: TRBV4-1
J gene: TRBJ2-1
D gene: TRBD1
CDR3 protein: CASSLQGQYNEQFF
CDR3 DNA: TGCGCCAGCAGCCTTCAGGGACAGTACAATGAGCAGTTCTTC

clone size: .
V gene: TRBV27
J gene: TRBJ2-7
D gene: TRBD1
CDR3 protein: CASSPWTGGLYEQYF
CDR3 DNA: TGTGCCAGCAGTCCCTGGACAGGGGGCTTATACGAGCAGTACTTC

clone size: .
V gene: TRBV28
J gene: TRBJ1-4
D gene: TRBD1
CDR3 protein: CASSHLGQGSLEKLFF
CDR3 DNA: TGTGCCAGCAGCCACCTCGGACAGGGCAGTTTGGAAAAACTGTTTTTT

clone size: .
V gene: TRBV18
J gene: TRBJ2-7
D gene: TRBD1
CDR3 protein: CASSPPRDRVYEQYF
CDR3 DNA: TGTGCCAGCTCACCACCGAGGGACAGGGTCTACGAGCAGTACTTC

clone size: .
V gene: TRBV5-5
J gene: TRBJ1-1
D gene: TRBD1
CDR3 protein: CASSLVGQGARVNTEAFF
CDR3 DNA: TGTGCCAGCAGCTTGGTAGGACAGGGGGCGCGGGTAAACACTGAAGCTTTCTTT

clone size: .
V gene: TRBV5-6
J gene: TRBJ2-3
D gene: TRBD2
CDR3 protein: CASSFLAGNTDTQYF
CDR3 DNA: TGTGCCAGCAGCTTCTTAGCGGGGAACACAGATACGCAGTATTTT

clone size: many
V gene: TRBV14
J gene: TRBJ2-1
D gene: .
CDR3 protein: CASSRRGIRLALINEQFF
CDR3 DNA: TGTGCCAGCAGCCGACGGGGTATTCGCCTAGCTCTAATAAATGAGCAGTTCTTC

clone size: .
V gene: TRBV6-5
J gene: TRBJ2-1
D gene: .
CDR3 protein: CASSPGTSGPQEQFF
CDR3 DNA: TGTGCCAGCAGCCCCGGGACTTCGGGCCCACAGGAGCAGTTCTTC

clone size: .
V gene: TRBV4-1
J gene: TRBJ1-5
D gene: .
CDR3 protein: CASSPRGGSNQPQHF
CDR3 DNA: TGCGCCAGCAGCCCTAGGGGGGGGAGCAATCAGCCCCAGCATTTT

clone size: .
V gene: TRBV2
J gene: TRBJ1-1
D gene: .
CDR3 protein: CASSESPEAFF
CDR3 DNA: TGTGCCAGCAGTGAAAGCCCTGAAGCTTTCTTT

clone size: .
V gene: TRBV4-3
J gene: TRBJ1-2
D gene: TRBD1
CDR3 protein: CASSNGVGQGRTQDGYTF
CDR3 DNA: TGCGCCAGCAGCAACGGGGTTGGACAGGGGAGGACGCAGGATGGCTACACCTTC

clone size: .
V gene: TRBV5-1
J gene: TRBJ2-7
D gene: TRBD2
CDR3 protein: CASSLEAGLNEQYF
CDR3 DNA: TGCGCCAGCAGCTTGGAAGCGGGGCTCAACGAGCAGTACTTC

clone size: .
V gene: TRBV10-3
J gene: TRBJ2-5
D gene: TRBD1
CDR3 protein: CAISPYPGQAGETQYF
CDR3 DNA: TGTGCCATCAGCCCCTACCCGGGACAGGCGGGAGAGACCCAGTACTTC

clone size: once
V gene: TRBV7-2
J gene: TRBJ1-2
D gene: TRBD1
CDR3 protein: CASSLGQGGRGGYTF
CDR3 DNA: TGTGCCAGCAGCTTAGGACAGGGCGGACGAGGGGGCTACACCTTC

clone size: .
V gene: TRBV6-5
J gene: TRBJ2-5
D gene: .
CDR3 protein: CASSYGGSLYETQYF
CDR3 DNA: TGTGCCAGCAGTTACGGGGGGTCGTTGTATGAGACCCAGTACTTC

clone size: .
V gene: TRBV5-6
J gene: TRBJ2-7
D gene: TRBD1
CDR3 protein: CASSLDRERHEQYF
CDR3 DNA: TGTGCCAGCAGCCTAGACAGGGAGCGGCACGAGCAGTACTTC

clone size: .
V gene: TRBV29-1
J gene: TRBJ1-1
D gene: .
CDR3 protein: CSTLFNTEAFF
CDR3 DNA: TGCAGCACACTATTTAACACTGAAGCTTTCTTT

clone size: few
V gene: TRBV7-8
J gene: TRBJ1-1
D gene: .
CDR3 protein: CASSLELNTEAFF
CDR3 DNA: TGTGCCAGCAGCTTAGAGCTGAACACTGAAGCTTTCTTT

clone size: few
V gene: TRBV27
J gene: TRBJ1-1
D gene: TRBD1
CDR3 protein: CATRTGVGAFF
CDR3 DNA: TGTGCCACAAGGACAGGTGTTGGGGCTTTCTTT

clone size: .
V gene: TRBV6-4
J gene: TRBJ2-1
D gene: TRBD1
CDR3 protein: CASSDRGHNEQFF
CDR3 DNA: TGTGCCAGCAGCGACAGGGGCCACAATGAGCAGTTCTTC

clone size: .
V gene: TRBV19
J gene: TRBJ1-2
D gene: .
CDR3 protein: CASSPLGLNYGYTF
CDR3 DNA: TGTGCCAGTAGCCCTTTGGGCCTGAACTATGGCTACACCTTC

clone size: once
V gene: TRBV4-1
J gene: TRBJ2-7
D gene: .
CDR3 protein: CASSQVDSFTYEQYF
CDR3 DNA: TGCGCCAGCAGCCAGGTAGACAGCTTTACCTACGAGCAGTACTTC

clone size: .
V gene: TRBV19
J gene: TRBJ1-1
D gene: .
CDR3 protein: CASSLGAVGTEAFF
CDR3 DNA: TGTGCCAGTAGCCTGGGGGCGGTCGGCACTGAAGCTTTCTTT

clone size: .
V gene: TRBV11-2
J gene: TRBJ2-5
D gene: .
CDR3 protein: CASSSTRQDQETQYF
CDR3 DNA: TGTGCCAGCAGCTCTACTCGACAGGACCAAGAGACCCAGTACTTC

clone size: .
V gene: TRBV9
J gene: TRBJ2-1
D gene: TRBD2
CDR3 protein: CASSVLRGLAPNDNEQFF
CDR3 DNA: TGTGCCAGCAGCGTCCTGCGGGGACTAGCGCCTAACGACAATGAGCAGTTCTTC

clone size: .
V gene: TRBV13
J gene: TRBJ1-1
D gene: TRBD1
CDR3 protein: CASSRTGEVGAFF
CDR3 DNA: TGTGCCAGCAGCCGTACAGGGGAGGTGGGAGCTTTCTTT

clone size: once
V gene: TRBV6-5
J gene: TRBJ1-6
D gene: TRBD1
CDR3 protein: CASSFTGDKNSPLHF
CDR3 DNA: TGTGCCAGCAGTTTTACAGGGGACAAGAATTCACCCCTCCACTTT

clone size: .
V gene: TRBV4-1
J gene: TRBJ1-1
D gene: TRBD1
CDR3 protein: CASSLIAGGQGFPEAFF
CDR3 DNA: TGCGCCAGCAGCCTCATCGCTGGGGGACAGGGGTTCCCTGAAGCTTTCTTT

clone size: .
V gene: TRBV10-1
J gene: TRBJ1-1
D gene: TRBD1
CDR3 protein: CASSGGTARGNTEAFF
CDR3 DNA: TGCGCCAGCAGTGGTGGGACAGCGCGTGGGAACACTGAAGCTTTCTTT

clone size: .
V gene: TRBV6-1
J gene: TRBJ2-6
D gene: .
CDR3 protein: CASSEAGHSGANVLTF
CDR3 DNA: TGTGCCAGCAGTGAAGCTGGACACTCTGGGGCCAACGTCCTGACTTTC

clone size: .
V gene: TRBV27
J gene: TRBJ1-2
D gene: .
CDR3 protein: CASSLSQGSYGYTF
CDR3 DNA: TGTGCCAGCAGTTTAAGCCAGGGTTCATATGGCTACACCTTC

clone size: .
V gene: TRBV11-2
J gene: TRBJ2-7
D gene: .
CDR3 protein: CASSLDTSEQYF
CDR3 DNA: TGTGCCAGCAGCTTAGATACTAGCGAGCAGTACTTC

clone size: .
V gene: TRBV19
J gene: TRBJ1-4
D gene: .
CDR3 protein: CASSSPPTLEKLFF
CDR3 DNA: TGTGCCAGTAGTTCCCCTCCTACGTTGGAAAAACTGTTTTTT

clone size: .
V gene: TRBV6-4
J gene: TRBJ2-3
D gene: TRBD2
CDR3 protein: CASSDGTSGGPDTQYF
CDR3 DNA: TGTGCCAGCAGTGACGGGACTAGCGGGGGGCCAGATACGCAGTATTTT

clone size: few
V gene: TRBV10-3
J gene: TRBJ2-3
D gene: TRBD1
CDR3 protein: CAISESPGQGADTQYF
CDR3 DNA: TGTGCCATCAGTGAGTCGCCGGGACAGGGGGCAGATACGCAGTATTTT

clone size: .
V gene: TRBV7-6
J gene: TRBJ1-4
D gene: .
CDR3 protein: CASSLSPAGAETNEKLFF
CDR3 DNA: TGTGCCAGCAGCTTATCTCCAGCAGGAGCGGAAACTAATGAAAAACTGTTTTTT

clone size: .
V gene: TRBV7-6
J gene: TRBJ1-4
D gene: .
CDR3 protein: CASSLGAPFGKLFF
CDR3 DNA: TGTGCCAGCAGCTTAGGGGCCCCGTTTGGAAAACTGTTTTTT

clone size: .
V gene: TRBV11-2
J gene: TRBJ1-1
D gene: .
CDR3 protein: CASSYGQLNTEAFF
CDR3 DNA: TGTGCCAGCAGCTACGGACAGTTGAACACTGAAGCTTTCTTT

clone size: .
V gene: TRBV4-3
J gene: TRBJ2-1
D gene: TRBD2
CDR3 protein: CASSQERGSGGNEQFF
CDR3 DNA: TGCGCCAGCAGCCAAGAGCGAGGTAGCGGGGGGAATGAGCAGTTCTTC

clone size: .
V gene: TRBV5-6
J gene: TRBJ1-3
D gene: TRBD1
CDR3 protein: CASRTGGSGNTIYF
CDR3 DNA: TGTGCCAGCCGGACAGGGGGTTCTGGAAACACCATATATTTT